This paragraph covers one T cell receptor (beta chain) sequence. Its antigen is currently unknown. The V gene's germline CDR1 is SGDLS and CDR2 YYNGEE. The CDR3 is 16 residues long. The V and J ends lost 0 bases and 6 bases, in that order; junction bases with no gene match: 9. The entry originates in a study of radiotherapy plus CTLA-4 blockade in lung cancer. The method was immunoSEQ multiplex PCR; TCRdb's version includes in-frame clones alone and lacks a portion of them. The repertoire holds fewer than 65,000 clones, about three quarters seen once, with over 2% in the top ten. Notes on the study in general: Blood TCR clones of tumor origin expanded after radiotherapy plus ipilimumab.

The J gene is TRBJ2-3, the V gene TRBV9, with 8 bases that match TRBD2. This receptor was identified in a human donor with non-small cell lung cancer whose response to radiotherapy plus ipilimumab could not be evaluated. The sequences come from peripheral blood, collected from a patient treated with radiotherapy plus ipilimumab. CDR3 in amino acids: CASSVVDRGGPDTQYF. The CDR3, as DNA: TGTGCCAGCAGCGTAGTGGATCGGGGGGGGCCGGATACGCAGTATTTT.